The present T cell receptor beta chain was sequenced within a study of cytomegalovirus exposure and HLA in healthy donors. Notes on the study in general: TCR beta sequences reportedly predicted the HLA-A and HLA-B alleles of most subjects accurately. In a later analysis, V- and J-gene trimming of beta chains associated with a DCLRE1C missense variant, replicated independently.

Whereas donors were nominally healthy upon sampling, unrecorded immune exposures were probable. The PCR used 60 Vbeta and 13 Jbeta primers. Sequenced by immunoSEQ multiplex PCR; TCRdb stores in-frame clones only, minus some. The sample carries 75,000 to 100,000 clones, about 80% recorded once. The CDR3 has 14 residues. Germline CDR1 and CDR2: SGHKS and YYEKEE (reference sequence). The V gene lost 0 bases and the J gene lost 2 bases, with 8 bases spanning the gap. About this clone: The antigen is undetermined.

The chain is built from TRBV5-5 and TRBJ1-2; D is perhaps TRBD1 (5 bases). Sequenced: PBMCs. The receptor was isolated from a man aged 55 to 70 in good health and CMV-seropositive. CDR3 coding DNA: TGTGCCAGCAGCTTGGCTGGGGGGAACTATGGCTACACCTTC. Its protein is CASSLAGGNYGYTF.